The 30 T cell receptor beta chains listed next were all sequenced from one sample in a study of T cell responses to AZD1222 COVID-19 vaccine (dated by TCRdb to about 2021). The time point tag for this specimen amounts to: baseline before first vaccination. The library relied on the immunoSEQ multiplex PCR assay. In TCRdb, the immuneACCESS table is reduced to in-frame sequences with V and J assigned. These tables do not hold every clone; where another copy was compared, an unresolved V gene accounts for under half, and the others remain unexplained. The sample table records 99,000 or so clones; 70% to 90% of these occur just once. The top ten constitute just under 3% of the sample. The material was peripheral blood, obtained on day 0 of AZD1222 vaccination. These receptors were taken from an adult in good health.

V gene TRBV27 combines with J gene TRBJ1-2; tentatively, D is TRBD1 (5 bases). Germline-derived CDR1 and CDR2 are MNHEY and SMNVEV (reference sequence). The CDR3 loop spans 13 amino acids. Trimming stripped 4 bases from V and 8 bases from J, with 14 bases between. CDR3 in DNA: TGTGCCAGCAGTTCAAGTTCAAAGGGGGGCTACACCTTC. This gives the protein CASSSSSKGGYTF.

The genes are TRBV7-6 and TRBJ2-7; no reliable D call. With 1 base removed from V and 3 bases from J, the gap between germline ends came to 7 bases. The CDR3 length is 13 residues. Germline V gives CDR1 SGHVS, CDR2 FNYEAQ. CDR3 protein: CASSLEDGYEQYV. CDR3 sequence (DNA): TGTGCCAGCAGCTTAGAAGACGGCTACGAGCAGTACGTC.

This clone was counted a single time. The CDR3 DNA sequence: TGTGCCAGCAGTTCCACAGAGTACAATGAGCAGTTCTTC. Translation: CASSSTEYNEQFF. This chain links TRBV6-2 or TRBV6-3 with TRBJ2-1; D remains ambiguous. The CDR3 sequence is 13 residues long. The germline CDR1 and CDR2 sequences are MNHEY and SVGEGT. Deletions cut 4 bases from V and 4 bases from J, with 8 bases between.

The CDR3 here is CASSIDTSNYGYTF. The CDR3 region has the DNA TGTGCCAGTAGTATAGATACAAGTAACTATGGCTACACCTTC. The V and J genes are TRBV19 and TRBJ1-2; D is unresolved. Trimming pared 0 bases from V and 1 base from J, leaving 6 bases between. The CDR3 has 14 residues. CDR1 and CDR2 from the germline V gene are LNHDA and SQIVND (reference sequence).

CDR3 region: CASSPNAPGMGKGTDTQYF. The DNA of the CDR3 is TGTGCCAGCAGCCCCAATGCCCCGGGGATGGGAAAGGGCACAGATACGCAGTATTTT. The chain has TRBV5-5 and TRBJ2-3; D is perhaps TRBD2 (5 bases). V was shortened by 4 bases and J by 1 base, with 25 bases between the two germline ends. Germline V lookup: CDR1 SGHKS, CDR2 YYEKEE (reference sequence). The CDR3 has 19 amino acids.

The rearrangement links TRBV29-1 to TRBJ1-1; D gene ambiguous. CDR3 length: 15 residues. V was trimmed by 3 bases and J by 1 base, leaving 15 bases between them. The germline gives CDR1 SQVTM, CDR2 ANQGSEA. CDR3 amino acids: CSVDLTGRKNTEAFF. For the CDR3, the DNA is TGCAGCGTTGATTTGACGGGCAGGAAGAACACTGAAGCTTTCTTT.

The chain joins TRBV5-1 to TRBJ1-2; no firm D call. The CDR3 runs 11 residues. The V end was cut by 5 bases, the J end by 1 base, with 3 bases between. Germline V gene data show CDR1 as SGHRS and CDR2 as YFSETQ. CDR3 nucleotides: TGCGCCAGCAGGGATAACTATGGCTACACCTTC. Encoded protein: CASRDNYGYTF.

The chain carries TRBV7-2 and TRBJ1-1; D gene unclear. Germline CDR1 is SGHTA and CDR2 is FQGNSA. The CDR3 is made up of 14 amino acids. V gave up 5 bases and J gave up 1 base, with 11 bases separating them. The CDR3: CASSLGRKNTEAFF. DNA for the CDR3: TGTGCCAGCAGCCTCGGACGGAAGAACACTGAAGCTTTCTTT.

The gene calls are TRBV12-3 or TRBV12-4 and TRBJ2-2; weak D call: TRBD1 (6 bases). CDR3 length: 13 amino acids. V gave up 8 bases and J gave up 4 bases, with 11 bases separating them. The CDR3 protein is CASGGPITGELFF. CDR3 coding DNA: TGTGCCAGCGGGGGCCCTATCACCGGGGAGCTGTTTTTT.

The chain combines TRBV24-1 with TRBJ1-2; possibly TRBD1 for D (5 bases). V lost 5 bases to trimming and J lost 2 bases, with 11 bases between them. Germline V gene data show CDR1 as KGHDR and CDR2 as SFDVKD. The CDR3 loop spans 14 amino acids. The CDR3 DNA sequence: TGTGCCACCAGTGCTTGGGACGGGAACTATGGCTACACCTTC. Protein product: CATSAWDGNYGYTF.

About this clone itself: One end of the junction is discordant with germline, which a read error may explain. V usage is TRBV5-1 and J usage is TRBJ1-4; no firm D call. The CDR3 loop spans 16 amino acids. Germline V gene sequence: CDR1 SGHRS, CDR2 YFSETQ. The CDR3 DNA reads as TGTGCCAGCAGCTTCGGCCCAAGTAGAACTAATGAAAAACTGTTTTTT. It is translated as CASSFGPSRTNEKLFF.

The rearrangement joins TRBV28 to TRBJ1-4; D is unresolved. Germline lookup yields CDR1 MDHEN and CDR2 SYDVKM. Trimming shortened V by 3 bases and J by 0 bases, and 5 bases separated the two germline ends. CDR3 length equals 14 residues. CDR3: CASSFGPTNEKLFF. The CDR3 DNA is TGTGCCAGCAGTTTTGGGCCAACTAATGAAAAACTGTTTTTT.

The sample holds one count of this clone. The V call is TRBV11-3, the J call TRBJ2-2; D may be TRBD1 (6 bases). The CDR3 sequence is 13 residues long. Germline V gene data show CDR1 as SGHNT and CDR2 as YENEEA. Trimming left V 5 bases short and J 7 bases short, with 11 bases between. The CDR3 coding sequence is TGTGCCAGCAGCCGGACAGTTGGCGGGGAGCTGTTTTTT. Translating it yields CASSRTVGGELFF.

The V call is TRBV5-6, the J call TRBJ2-5, with 14 bases aligning to TRBD2. Trimming took 1 base from V and 2 from J; bases not matched to a gene: 4. The CDR3 length is 17 residues. Looked up from germline, CDR1 is SGHDT and CDR2 is YYEEEE. The CDR3 is CASSLYGLAGGQETQYF. CDR3 in DNA: TGTGCCAGCAGCTTGTACGGACTAGCGGGGGGACAAGAGACCCAGTACTTC.

The chain links TRBV2 to TRBJ2-1; D remains unclear. Between the trimmed V and J ends, which lost 6 bases and 7 bases, there was a span of 13 bases. The CDR3 totals 13 residues. Germline assignment: CDR1 SNHLY and CDR2 FYNNEI. In DNA form, the CDR3 reads TGTGCCAGCAGCTCCGGTGGTACTAATGAGCAGTTCTTC. This sequence encodes CASSSGGTNEQFF.

The V gene is TRBV7-6, the J gene TRBJ2-1; TRBD2 aligns across 8 bases. The length of the CDR3 is 17 residues. CDR1 and CDR2 from the germline V gene are SGHVS and FNYEAQ. J was trimmed by 4 bases and V by 5 bases; bases with no gene match: 13. CDR3 residues: CASSDTPGTRSYNEQFF. The CDR3 DNA reads TGTGCCAGCAGCGACACTCCCGGGACTAGGAGTTACAATGAGCAGTTCTTC.

The rearrangement uses TRBV7-6 and TRBJ1-4; TRBD1 matches at 7 bases. The CDR3 has 15 residues. Germline trimming cut 5 bases from V and 5 bases from J; bases unmatched to any gene: 8. From germline, CDR1 is SGHVS and CDR2 FNYEAQ. Here the CDR3 reads CASSRSGTENEKLFF. CDR3 in DNA: TGTGCCAGCAGCCGCTCTGGGACAGAAAATGAAAAACTGTTTTTT.

The chain joins TRBV11-1 to TRBJ2-7; TRBD1 aligns across 7 bases. This CDR3 comprises 12 residues. The V gene's germline CDR1 is SGHAT and CDR2 FQDESV (reference sequence). Losses at the gene ends were 8 bases for V and 2 bases for J; bases not matched to a gene: 3. This chain's CDR3 is CASVDRTYEQYF. In DNA, the CDR3 is TGTGCCAGCGTGGACAGGACCTACGAGCAGTACTTC.

V is TRBV20-1 and J is TRBJ2-1; no clear D. Germline V gene lookup returns CDR1 DFQATT and CDR2 SNEGSKA (reference sequence). V lost 3 bases, J lost 13 bases, and 10 bases lay in between. The CDR3 runs to 10 residues. Here the CDR3 DNA reads TGCAGTGCTAGTGGGCAGGTCCAGTTCTTC. This codes for CSASGQVQFF.

The rearrangement links TRBV14 to TRBJ1-3; D is possibly TRBD1 (6 bases). CDR1 and CDR2 (germline): SGHDN, FVKESK. This CDR3 is 16 amino acids long. V was clipped by 5 bases and J by 3 bases, with 17 bases between them. CDR3 in amino acids: CASSTPQQGGGNTIYF. CDR3 coding DNA: TGTGCCAGCAGCACCCCGCAACAGGGCGGTGGAAACACCATATATTTT.

The chain is built from TRBV6-5 and TRBJ1-5, with TRBD1 matching 10 bases. The trim removed 6 bases at V and 1 base at J, leaving 0 bases unmatched. Per germline, CDR1 MNHEY and CDR2 SVGAGI. The CDR3 is 14 residues long. The CDR3 loop is CASRGQGSNQPQHF. In nucleotides, the CDR3 is TGTGCCAGCAGGGGACAGGGGAGCAATCAGCCCCAGCATTTT.

The genes are TRBV6-5 and TRBJ2-7, with D unresolved. Trimming left V 4 bases short and J 0 bases short, with 10 bases between. The CDR3 is 14 residues long. Germline lookup yields CDR1 MNHEY and CDR2 SVGAGI. The CDR3 nucleotides are TGTGCCAGCAGTTTGGAGCAGAGCTCCTACGAGCAGTACTTC. Its translation: CASSLEQSSYEQYF.

The chain links TRBV4-3 to TRBJ1-5; D is unclear. Trimming removed 0 bases at V and 4 bases at J, with 10 bases between. Germline V gene lookup returns CDR1 LGHNA and CDR2 YSLEER. The CDR3 runs 15 residues. CDR3 nucleotide sequence: TGCGCCAGCAGCCAAGATTGGGCTGGGAATCAGCCCCAGCATTTT. It translates to CASSQDWAGNQPQHF.

V is TRBV6-5 and J is TRBJ2-1; 8 bases are shared with TRBD1. The germline V gene has CDR1 MNHEY and CDR2 SVGAGI. Trimming removed 5 bases from V and 1 base from J; junction bases left unmatched: 4. CDR3 length: 15 amino acids. CDR3 nucleotide sequence: TGTGCCAGCAGTCCACAGGGGGGATCCTACAATGAGCAGTTCTTC. Translated: CASSPQGGSYNEQFF.

The chain is built from TRBV5-4 and TRBJ1-5, with D unclear. With 0 bases removed from V and 6 bases from J, the gap between germline ends came to 4 bases. The CDR3 has 12 residues. Germline CDR1 and CDR2: SGHNT and YYREEE (reference sequence). CDR3 loop: CASSLDGQPQHF. The CDR3 DNA reads TGTGCCAGCAGCTTGGATGGTCAGCCCCAGCATTTT.

The V call is TRBV6-5, the J call TRBJ1-2; D is perhaps TRBD1 (6 bases). V gave up 6 bases and J gave up 1 base, with 9 bases separating them. The CDR3 runs to 13 residues. The germline V gene has CDR1 MNHEY and CDR2 SVGAGI. CDR3 protein: CASREDSNYGYTF. CDR3 nucleotide sequence: TGTGCCAGCAGGGAGGACAGTAACTATGGCTACACCTTC.

The chain is built from TRBV2 and TRBJ1-4; possibly TRBD1 for D (5 bases). The CDR3 length is 16 residues. CDR1 and CDR2 (germline): SNHLY, FYNNEI. The germline V and J ends were trimmed by 6 bases and 2 bases, with 16 bases remaining between them. CDR3 sequence (DNA): TGTGCCAGCAGGGGGACGAATCGAGGCACTAATGAAAAACTGTTTTTT. Its protein is CASRGTNRGTNEKLFF.

This clone was seen more than once but under ten times. The gene calls are TRBV5-8 and TRBJ1-2, with no clear D. The germline V gene encodes CDR1 SGHTS and CDR2 YDEGEE. Between the trimmed V and J ends, which lost 4 bases and 4 bases, there was a span of 26 bases. This CDR3 comprises 18 residues. CDR3 amino acids: CASSQVGGTPENFYGYTF. The CDR3 coding sequence is TGTGCCAGCAGCCAGGTTGGTGGAACCCCCGAAAACTTCTATGGCTACACCTTC.

The chain joins TRBV5-5 to TRBJ1-5; weak D call: TRBD1 (5 bases). The CDR3 sequence is 15 residues long. The V end was cut by 0 bases, the J end by 6 bases, with 13 bases between. Germline values: CDR1 SGHKS, CDR2 YYEKEE (reference sequence). This CDR3 reads CASSLGRGDGQPQHF. CDR3 coding DNA: TGTGCCAGCAGCTTGGGGCGGGGGGATGGTCAGCCCCAGCATTTT.

The chain couples TRBV7-2 to TRBJ2-7, with a tentative D call TRBD1 (5 bases). V was shortened by 3 bases and J by 2 bases, with 8 bases between the two germline ends. The length of the CDR3 is 13 residues. CDR1 SGHTA and CDR2 FQGNSA come from the germline V gene. The DNA for the CDR3 is TGTGCCAGCAGCTTGCGACAGACCTACGAGCAGTACGTC. This encodes CASSLRQTYEQYV.